This T cell receptor beta chain originates from a study of blood T cell repertoires in COVID-19. As for the study in general: Spain, Italy and the United States supplied samples that represented acute and convalescent COVID-19.

Clones were sequenced by immunoSEQ multiplex PCR, and TCRdb holds only the in-frame ones, with some missing. The data hold approximately 210,000 clones, with 84% observed a single time. The V gene lost 4 bases and the J gene lost 2 bases, with 8 bases spanning the gap. This CDR3 region has 13 residues. Per germline, CDR1 SNHLY and CDR2 FYNNEI. The TCR comes from a woman between 50 and 59 years old with active or convalescent COVID-19. The chain employs TRBV2 and TRBJ1-1, with a weak D call TRBD1 (5 bases). The sample was peripheral blood. CDR3 DNA: TGTGCCAGCAGTGGACAGACCAACACTGAAGCTTTCTTT. It yields the protein CASSGQTNTEAFF.